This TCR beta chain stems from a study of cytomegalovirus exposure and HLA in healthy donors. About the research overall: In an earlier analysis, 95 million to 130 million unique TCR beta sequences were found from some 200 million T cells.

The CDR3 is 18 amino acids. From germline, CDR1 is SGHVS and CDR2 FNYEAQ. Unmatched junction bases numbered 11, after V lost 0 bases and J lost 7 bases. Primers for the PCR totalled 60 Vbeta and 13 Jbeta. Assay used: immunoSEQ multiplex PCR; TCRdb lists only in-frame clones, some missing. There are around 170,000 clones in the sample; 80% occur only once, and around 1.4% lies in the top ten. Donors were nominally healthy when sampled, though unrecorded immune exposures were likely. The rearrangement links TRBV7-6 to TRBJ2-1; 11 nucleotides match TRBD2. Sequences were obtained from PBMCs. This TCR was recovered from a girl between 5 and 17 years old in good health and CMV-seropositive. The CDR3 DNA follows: TGTGCCAGCAGCTTAGCGCCACCTAGCGGGAGGAGAGGGAATGAGCAGTTCTTC. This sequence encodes CASSLAPPSGRRGNEQFF.